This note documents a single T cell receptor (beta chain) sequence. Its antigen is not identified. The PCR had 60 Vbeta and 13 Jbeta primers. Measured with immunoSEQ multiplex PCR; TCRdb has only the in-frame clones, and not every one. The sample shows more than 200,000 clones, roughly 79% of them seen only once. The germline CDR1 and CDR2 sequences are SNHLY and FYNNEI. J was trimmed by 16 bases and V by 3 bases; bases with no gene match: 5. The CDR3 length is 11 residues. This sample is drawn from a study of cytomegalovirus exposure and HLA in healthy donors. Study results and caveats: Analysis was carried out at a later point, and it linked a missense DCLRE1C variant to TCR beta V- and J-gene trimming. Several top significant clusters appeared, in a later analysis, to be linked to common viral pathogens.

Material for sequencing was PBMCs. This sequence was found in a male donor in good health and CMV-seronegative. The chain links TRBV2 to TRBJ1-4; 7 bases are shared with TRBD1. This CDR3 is CASSERTGAFF. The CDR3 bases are TGTGCCAGCAGTGAGCGGACAGGAGCGTTTTTT.